These T cell receptor beta chains were read from a single sample in a study of OX40 agonist ivuxolimab in advanced cancers. The protocol was immunoSEQ multiplex PCR, while the TCRdb copy is restricted to in-frame clones and leaves out a portion. The table lists around 80,000 clones, around 90% of them singletons, with over 0.15% in the top ten. The sample was CD4+ or CD8+ T cells sorted from blood, taken in a trial of the OX40 agonist ivuxolimab. The receptors shown here come from an adult with an advanced solid tumor such as melanoma, head and neck, liver or kidney cancer. The CDR3 runs from the conserved cysteine through the conserved F or W. D genes are given only for firm matches. The size entry is marked missing in some rows and otherwise reads once, few, many or a size class.

d_call: NA
j_call: TRBJ2-1
clone_size: NA
v_call: TRBV6-1
cdr3_aa: CASSDSGLFSYNEQFF
cdr3_nt: TGTGCCAGCAGTGATTCCGGCCTGTTCTCCTACAATGAGCAGTTCTTC

d_call: NA
j_call: TRBJ2-3
clone_size: NA
v_call: TRBV5-6
cdr3_aa: CASSLGRGLSTDTQYF
cdr3_nt: TGTGCCAGCAGCTTAGGACGGGGGTTGAGCACAGATACGCAGTATTTT

d_call: TRBD1
j_call: TRBJ1-3
clone_size: NA
v_call: TRBV30
cdr3_aa: CAWTKWGQAENTIYF
cdr3_nt: TGTGCCTGGACGAAATGGGGACAGGCCGAAAACACCATATATTTT

d_call: TRBD1
j_call: TRBJ2-1
clone_size: NA
v_call: TRBV5-1
cdr3_aa: CASSRPDRVYNEQFF
cdr3_nt: TGCGCCAGCAGCCGACCTGACAGGGTTTACAATGAGCAGTTCTTC

d_call: NA
j_call: TRBJ1-3
clone_size: once
v_call: TRBV9
cdr3_aa: CASSVVDRLSGNTIYF
cdr3_nt: TGTGCCAGCAGCGTAGTGGACAGACTGTCTGGAAACACCATATATTTT

d_call: NA
j_call: TRBJ2-7
clone_size: NA
v_call: TRBV6-5
cdr3_aa: CASSYIVQGSYEQYF
cdr3_nt: TGTGCCAGCAGTTACATCGTCCAAGGTTCCTACGAGCAGTACTTC

d_call: TRBD2
j_call: TRBJ2-5
clone_size: NA
v_call: TRBV19
cdr3_aa: CASSMDTSGGAVETQYF
cdr3_nt: TGTGCCAGTAGTATGGATACTAGCGGGGGGGCCGTAGAGACCCAGTACTTC

d_call: TRBD2
j_call: TRBJ2-2
clone_size: NA
v_call: TRBV19
cdr3_aa: CASSAPPSGRFTGELFF
cdr3_nt: TGTGCCAGTAGTGCCCCCCCTAGCGGGAGGTTCACCGGGGAGCTGTTTTTT

d_call: TRBD1
j_call: TRBJ1-5
clone_size: few
v_call: TRBV18
cdr3_aa: CASSPLGQGNQPQHF
cdr3_nt: TGTGCCAGCTCACCACTGGGACAGGGCAATCAGCCCCAGCATTTT

d_call: TRBD2
j_call: TRBJ2-1
clone_size: NA
v_call: TRBV11-2
cdr3_aa: CASSLDNRAGGPHNEQFF
cdr3_nt: TGTGCCAGCAGCTTAGATAATCGAGCGGGGGGGCCACACAATGAGCAGTTCTTC

d_call: TRBD1
j_call: TRBJ1-2
clone_size: NA
v_call: TRBV19
cdr3_aa: CASSIGQADYGYTF
cdr3_nt: TGTGCCAGTAGTATCGGACAGGCTGACTATGGCTACACCTTC

d_call: TRBD1
j_call: TRBJ1-1
clone_size: NA
v_call: TRBV2
cdr3_aa: CASSGGTGEAFF
cdr3_nt: TGTGCCAGCAGCGGCGGGACAGGAGAAGCTTTCTTT

d_call: NA
j_call: TRBJ2-3
clone_size: NA
v_call: TRBV10-1
cdr3_aa: CASSDGATDTQYF
cdr3_nt: TGCGCCAGCAGTGATGGGGCCACAGATACGCAGTATTTT

d_call: NA
j_call: TRBJ1-2
clone_size: NA
v_call: TRBV30
cdr3_aa: CAWNGAYGYTF
cdr3_nt: TGTGCCTGGAATGGGGCCTATGGCTACACCTTC

d_call: NA
j_call: TRBJ1-2
clone_size: NA
v_call: TRBV28
cdr3_aa: CASSLWPIYGYTF
cdr3_nt: TGTGCCAGCAGTTTATGGCCGATATATGGCTACACCTTC

d_call: NA
j_call: TRBJ1-2
clone_size: NA
v_call: TRBV10-3
cdr3_aa: CAISGAGTRGDGYTF
cdr3_nt: TGTGCCATCAGTGGCGCCGGGACCCGAGGTGACGGCTACACCTTC

d_call: TRBD2
j_call: TRBJ2-1
clone_size: NA
v_call: TRBV28
cdr3_aa: CASSAGLAEGNEQFF
cdr3_nt: TGTGCCAGCAGTGCGGGACTAGCGGAGGGCAATGAGCAGTTCTTC

d_call: TRBD1
j_call: TRBJ1-4
clone_size: NA
v_call: TRBV5-8
cdr3_aa: CASSPTGDFYEKLFF
cdr3_nt: TGTGCCAGCAGCCCGACAGGGGACTTTTACGAAAAACTGTTTTTT

d_call: NA
j_call: TRBJ1-1
clone_size: NA
v_call: TRBV10-2
cdr3_aa: CASRQKMNTEAFF
cdr3_nt: TGCGCCAGCAGACAAAAGATGAACACTGAAGCTTTCTTT

d_call: NA
j_call: TRBJ2-5
clone_size: NA
v_call: TRBV7-2
cdr3_aa: CASSLDIRKETQYF
cdr3_nt: TGTGCCAGCAGCTTAGACATACGGAAAGAGACCCAGTACTTC

d_call: NA
j_call: TRBJ1-6
clone_size: NA
v_call: TRBV7-3
cdr3_aa: CASSLRQTNSPLHF
cdr3_nt: TGTGCCAGCAGCCTCAGACAGACGAATTCACCCCTCCACTTT

d_call: NA
j_call: TRBJ2-7
clone_size: NA
v_call: TRBV9
cdr3_aa: CASSVELRAPSYEQYF
cdr3_nt: TGTGCCAGCAGCGTAGAATTGCGGGCCCCCTCCTACGAGCAGTACTTC

d_call: NA
j_call: TRBJ2-2
clone_size: NA
v_call: TRBV18
cdr3_aa: CASSPLDTAGGELFF
cdr3_nt: TGTGCCAGCTCACCGTTGGACACTGCCGGCGGGGAGCTGTTTTTT

d_call: TRBD1
j_call: TRBJ1-3
clone_size: NA
v_call: TRBV27
cdr3_aa: CASSSRDRGVNTIYF
cdr3_nt: TGTGCCAGCAGTAGCCGGGACAGGGGGGTGAACACCATATATTTT